What follows describes a single TCR beta chain. This CDR3 contains 15 residues. Trimming took 1 base from V and 5 from J; bases not matched to a gene: 3. CDR1 is MGHRA and CDR2 is YSYEKL in the germline V gene. The sample is drawn from a study of cytotoxic CD8 clonotypes in ibrutinib-treated CLL. With sequencing, the targeted depth ranged from 1 in 200,000 to 1 in 1 million T cells. Here immunoSEQ multiplex PCR was the method, and the copy in TCRdb shows in-frame clones only, minus some. This sample has 20,000 to 30,000 clones, with approximately 70% found just once. The clonotype originates from a human donor with chronic lymphocytic leukemia. The starting material was PBMCs, obtained at disease progression, from a patient treated with ibrutinib. The J gene is TRBJ1-5, the V gene TRBV4-1; TRBD1 aligns across 9 bases. The CDR3 DNA sequence: TGCGCCAGCAGCCAAGCTGACAGGGGGGATCAGCCCCAGCATTTT. Translating it yields CASSQADRGDQPQHF.